One sample yielded the 5 T cell receptor beta chains listed below, sequenced in a study of OX40 agonist ivuxolimab in advanced cancers. Here immunoSEQ multiplex PCR was the method, and the copy in TCRdb shows in-frame clones only, minus some. This table has approximately 70,000 clones, approximately 92% appearing once. This material consisted of CD4+ or CD8+ T cells sorted from blood, taken in a trial of the OX40 agonist ivuxolimab. The source of these receptors is an adult with an advanced solid tumor such as melanoma, head and neck, liver or kidney cancer.

The genes are TRBV5-6 and TRBJ2-5, with 9 bases identical to TRBD1. This CDR3 is 15 amino acids long. The V and J ends lost 5 bases and 5 bases, in that order; junction bases with no gene match: 10. Germline-derived CDR1 and CDR2 are SGHDT and YYEEEE. The CDR3 is CASSLITGTGETQYF. CDR3 in DNA: TGTGCCAGCAGTCTTATCACCGGGACAGGGGAGACCCAGTACTTC. Full variable domain (outside the CDR3, taken from reference TRBV5-6 and TRBJ2-5): DAGVTQSPTHLIKTRGQQVTLRCSPKSGHDTVSWYQQALGQGPQFIFQYYEEEERQRGNFPDRFSGHQFPNYSSELNVNALLLGDSALYLCASSLITGTGETQYFGPGTRLLVL.

DNA for the CDR3: TGTGCCAGCAGCGTAGACGGGGACTCTAGCACAGATACGCAGTATTTT. Its protein product is CASSVDGDSSTDTQYF. The chain joins TRBV9 to TRBJ2-3; TRBD2 is a possible D gene (6 bases). Trimming took 0 bases from V and 0 from J, leaving 11 bases between them. Germline CDR1 reads SGDLS; CDR2 reads YYNGEE. This CDR3 has 16 residues.

This chain uses TRBV19 with TRBJ2-2; 7 nucleotides match TRBD2. CDR3 length: 15 amino acids. Germline CDR1 and CDR2: LNHDA and SQIVND (reference sequence). The trim removed 10 bases at V and 4 bases at J, leaving 12 bases unmatched. CDR3 region: CATETGGLSTGELFF. For the CDR3, the DNA is TGTGCCACAGAAACGGGGGGTTTAAGCACCGGGGAGCTGTTTTTT.

J is TRBJ2-2 and V is TRBV19; 7 nucleotides match TRBD1. Germline V CDR1 and CDR2: LNHDA, SQIVND (reference sequence). This CDR3 is built from 18 residues. Trimming cost V 8 bases and J 0 bases; bases outside gene matches: 15. The CDR3 region is CASSRINTGTANTGELFF. The CDR3 nucleotides are TGTGCCAGTTCCAGAATAAATACCGGGACAGCGAACACCGGGGAGCTGTTTTTT. The full variable domain, its missing parts supplied by reference TRBV19 and TRBJ2-2, is DGGITQSPKYLFRKEGQNVTLSCEQNLNHDAMYWYRQDPGQGLRLIYYSQIVNDFQKGDIAEGYSVSREKKESFPLTVTSAQKNPTAFYLCASSRINTGTANTGELFFGEGSRLTVL.

V usage is TRBV6-6 and J usage is TRBJ2-5; D gene ambiguous. Germline V gene sequence: CDR1 MNHNY, CDR2 SVGAGI (reference sequence). With 7 bases removed from V and 5 bases from J, the gap between germline ends came to 11 bases. CDR3 length: 12 amino acids. CDR3 DNA: TGTGCCAGCACCAACGGCCAGGAGACCCAGTACTTC. This sequence encodes CASTNGQETQYF.